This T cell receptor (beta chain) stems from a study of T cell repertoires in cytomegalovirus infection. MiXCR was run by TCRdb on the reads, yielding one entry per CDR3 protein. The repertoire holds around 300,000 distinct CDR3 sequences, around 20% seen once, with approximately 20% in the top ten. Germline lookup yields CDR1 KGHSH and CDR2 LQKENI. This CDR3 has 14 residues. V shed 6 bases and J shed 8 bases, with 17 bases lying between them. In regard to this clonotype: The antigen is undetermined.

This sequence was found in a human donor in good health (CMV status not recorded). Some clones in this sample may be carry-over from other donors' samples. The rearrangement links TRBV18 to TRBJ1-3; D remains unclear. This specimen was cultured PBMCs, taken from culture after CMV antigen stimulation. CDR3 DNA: TGTGCCAGCTCCCGAGGACCGGCCGCTGACACCATATATTTT. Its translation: CASSRGPAADTIYF. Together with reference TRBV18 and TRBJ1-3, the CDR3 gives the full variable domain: NAGVMQNPRHLVRRRGQEARLRCSPMKGHSHVYWYRQLPEEGLKFMVYLQKENIIDESGMPKERFSAEFPKEGPSILRIQQVVRGDSAAYFCASSRGPAADTIYFGEGSWLTVV.